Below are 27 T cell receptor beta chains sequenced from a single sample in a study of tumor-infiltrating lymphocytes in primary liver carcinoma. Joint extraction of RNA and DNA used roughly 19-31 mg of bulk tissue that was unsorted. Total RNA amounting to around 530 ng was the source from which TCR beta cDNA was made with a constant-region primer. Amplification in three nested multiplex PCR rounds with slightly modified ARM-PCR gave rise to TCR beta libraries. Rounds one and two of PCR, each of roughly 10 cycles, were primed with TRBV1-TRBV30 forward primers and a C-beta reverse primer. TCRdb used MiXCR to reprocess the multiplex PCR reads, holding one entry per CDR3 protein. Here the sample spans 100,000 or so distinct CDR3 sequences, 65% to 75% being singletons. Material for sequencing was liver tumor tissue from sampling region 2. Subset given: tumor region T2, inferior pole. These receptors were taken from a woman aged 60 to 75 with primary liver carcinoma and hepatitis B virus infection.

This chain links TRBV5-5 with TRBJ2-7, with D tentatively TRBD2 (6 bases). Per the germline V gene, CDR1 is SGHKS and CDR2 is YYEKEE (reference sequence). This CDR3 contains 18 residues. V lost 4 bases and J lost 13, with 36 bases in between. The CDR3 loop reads CASSPRGTGGNSSYGQYF. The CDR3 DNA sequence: TGTGCCAGCAGCCCCAGAGGGACCGGAGGGAACAGCTCCTACGGGCAATACTTC.

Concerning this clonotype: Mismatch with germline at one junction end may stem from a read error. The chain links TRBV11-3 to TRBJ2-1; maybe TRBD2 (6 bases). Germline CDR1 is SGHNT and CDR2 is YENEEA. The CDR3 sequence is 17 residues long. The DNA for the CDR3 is TGTGCCAGCAGCTTAGGCTGGGGGGAGTGGGGTGTCGATGAGCAGTTCTTT. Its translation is CASSLGWGEWGVDEQFF. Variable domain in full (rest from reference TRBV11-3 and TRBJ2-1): EAGVVQSPRYKIIEKKQPVAFWCNPISGHNTLYWYLQNLGQGPELLIRYENEEAVDDSQLPKDRFSAERLKGVDSTLKIQPAELGDSAVYLCASSLGWGEWGVDEQFFGPGTRLTVL.

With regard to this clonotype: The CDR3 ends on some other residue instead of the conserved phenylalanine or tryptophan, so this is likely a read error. In DNA, the CDR3 is TGCAGCGGAGGACATGAGGAAGCTTTCTTA. This codes for CSGGHEEAFL. This chain connects TRBV29-1 to TRBJ1-1; possibly TRBD1 for D (5 bases). Germline loops: CDR1 SQVTM, CDR2 ANQGSEA. Trimming shortened V by 7 bases and J by 8 bases, and 11 bases separated the two germline ends. The CDR3 has 10 residues.

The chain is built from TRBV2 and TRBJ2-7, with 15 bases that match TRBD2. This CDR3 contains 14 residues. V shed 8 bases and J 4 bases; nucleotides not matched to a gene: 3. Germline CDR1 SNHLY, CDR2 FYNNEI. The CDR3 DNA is TGTGCCAGCCTCGGACTAGCGGGAGGGTACGAGCAGTACTTC. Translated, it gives CASLGLAGGYEQYF.

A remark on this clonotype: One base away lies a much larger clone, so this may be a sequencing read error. The chain's CDR3 is CAISENNGTPFHF. The CDR3 bases are TGTGCCATCAGTGAAAATAACGGAACACCCTTCCACTTT. The chain recombines TRBV10-3 with TRBJ1-6; D is unclear. This CDR3 has 13 amino acids. The germline gives CDR1 ENHRY, CDR2 SYGVKD.

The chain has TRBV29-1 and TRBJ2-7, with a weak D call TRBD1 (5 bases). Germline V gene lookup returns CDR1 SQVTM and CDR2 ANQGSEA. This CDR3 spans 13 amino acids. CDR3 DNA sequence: TGCGGCGCCGGCAACCCCGGAGCAGGGGAGCAGTACTTC. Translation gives CGAGNPGAGEQYF.

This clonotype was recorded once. As DNA, the CDR3 is TGTGCCAGCAGTACCCGACAGGGTGCCACAGATACGCAGTATTTT. Translation gives CASSTRQGATDTQYF. This chain uses TRBV12-3 or TRBV12-4 with TRBJ2-3, with 7 bases aligning to TRBD1. The junction had 7 bases not matched to a gene; V was cut back by 5 bases and J by 2 bases. This CDR3 is 15 amino acids long.

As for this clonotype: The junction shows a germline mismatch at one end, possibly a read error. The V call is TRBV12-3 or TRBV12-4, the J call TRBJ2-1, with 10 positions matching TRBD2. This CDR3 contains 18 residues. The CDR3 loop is CVSSLEREGRRSYIEQFF. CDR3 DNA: TGTGTCAGCAGTTTGGAGCGGGAGGGCCGTCGATCCTACATTGAGCAGTTCTTC.

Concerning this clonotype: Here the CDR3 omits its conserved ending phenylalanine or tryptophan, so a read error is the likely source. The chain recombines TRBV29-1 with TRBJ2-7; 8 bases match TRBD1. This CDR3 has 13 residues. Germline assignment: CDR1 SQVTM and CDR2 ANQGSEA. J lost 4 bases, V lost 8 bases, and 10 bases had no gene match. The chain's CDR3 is CSFSGGEVYEQYL. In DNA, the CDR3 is TGCAGCTTTTCAGGGGGCGAAGTGTACGAGCAGTACCTC.

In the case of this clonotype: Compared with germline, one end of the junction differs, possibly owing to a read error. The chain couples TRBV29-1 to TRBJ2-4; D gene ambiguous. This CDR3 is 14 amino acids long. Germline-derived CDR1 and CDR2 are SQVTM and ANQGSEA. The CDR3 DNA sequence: TGCGGCGTGGCGAGCTCCCTCTGGGAAAACATTCAGTACTTC. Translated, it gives CGVASSLWENIQYF.

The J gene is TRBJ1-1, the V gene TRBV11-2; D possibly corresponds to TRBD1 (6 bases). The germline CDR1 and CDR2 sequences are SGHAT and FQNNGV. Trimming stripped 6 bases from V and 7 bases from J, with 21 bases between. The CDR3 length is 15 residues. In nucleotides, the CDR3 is TGTGCCAGCAGACGCCCTGCCGGGGGGCGGAATGAAGCTTTCTTT. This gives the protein CASRRPAGGRNEAFF.

The CDR3 region is CASSSGHQGGYTF. The CDR3 coding sequence is TGTGCCAGCAGTTCGGGACACCAAGGGGGCTACACCTTC. The rearrangement uses TRBV28 and TRBJ1-2; possibly TRBD1 for D (6 bases). The germline CDR1 and CDR2 sequences are MDHEN and SYDVKM. The V and J ends lost 4 bases and 8 bases respectively, with 14 bases between them. This CDR3 region has 13 residues.

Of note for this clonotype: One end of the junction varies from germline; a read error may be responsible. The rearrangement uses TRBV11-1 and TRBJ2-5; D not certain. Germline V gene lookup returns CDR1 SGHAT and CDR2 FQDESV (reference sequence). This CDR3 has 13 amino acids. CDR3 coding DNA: TGTGCCGGCAGCAAAGATCGGTTGGAGACCCAGTATTTC. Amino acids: CAGSKDRLETQYF.

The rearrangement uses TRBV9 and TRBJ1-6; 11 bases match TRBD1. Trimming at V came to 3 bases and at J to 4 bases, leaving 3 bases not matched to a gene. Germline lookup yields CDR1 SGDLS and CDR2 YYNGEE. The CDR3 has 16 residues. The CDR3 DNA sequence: TGTGCCAGCAGCGGTGGGACAGGGGGATATAATTCACCCCTCCACTTT. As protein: CASSGGTGGYNSPLHF.

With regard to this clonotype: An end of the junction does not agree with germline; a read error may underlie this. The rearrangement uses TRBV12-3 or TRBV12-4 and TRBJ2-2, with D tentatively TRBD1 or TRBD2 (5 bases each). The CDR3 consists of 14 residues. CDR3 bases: TGTGCCATCAGTCTGAGTGGGGACGGGATCATGCTGTTTTTT. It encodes CAISLSGDGIMLFF.

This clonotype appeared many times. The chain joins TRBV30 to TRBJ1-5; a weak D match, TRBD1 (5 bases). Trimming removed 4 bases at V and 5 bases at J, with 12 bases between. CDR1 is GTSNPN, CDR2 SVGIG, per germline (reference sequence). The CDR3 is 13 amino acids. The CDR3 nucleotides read TGTGCCTGGAACTCGGACACTTATCAGCCCCAGCATTTT. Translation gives CAWNSDTYQPQHF.

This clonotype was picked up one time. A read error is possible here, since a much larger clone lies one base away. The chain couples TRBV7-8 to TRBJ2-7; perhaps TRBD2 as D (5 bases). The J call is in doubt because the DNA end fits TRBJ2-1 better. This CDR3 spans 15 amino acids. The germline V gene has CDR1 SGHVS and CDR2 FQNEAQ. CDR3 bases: TGTGCCAGCAGCTTCCTAGCCCTGGACTCCTACGAGCAGTTCTTC. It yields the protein CASSFLALDSYEQFF.

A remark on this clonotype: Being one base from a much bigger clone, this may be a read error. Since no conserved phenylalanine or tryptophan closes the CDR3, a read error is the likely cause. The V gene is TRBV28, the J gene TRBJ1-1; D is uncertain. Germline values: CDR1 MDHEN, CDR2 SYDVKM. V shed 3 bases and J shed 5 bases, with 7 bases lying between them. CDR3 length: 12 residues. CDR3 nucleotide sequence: TGTGCCAGCAGTTTTGACCGAACTGAAGCTTTCTCT. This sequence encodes CASSFDRTEAFS.

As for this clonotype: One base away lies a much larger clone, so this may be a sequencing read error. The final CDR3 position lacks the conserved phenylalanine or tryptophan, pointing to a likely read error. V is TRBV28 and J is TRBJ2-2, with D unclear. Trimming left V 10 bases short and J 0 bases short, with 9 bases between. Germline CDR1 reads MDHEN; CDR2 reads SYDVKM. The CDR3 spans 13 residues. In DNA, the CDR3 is TGTGCCACCGCGCTGACGAACACCGGGGAGCTGTTTTCT. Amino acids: CATALTNTGELFS.

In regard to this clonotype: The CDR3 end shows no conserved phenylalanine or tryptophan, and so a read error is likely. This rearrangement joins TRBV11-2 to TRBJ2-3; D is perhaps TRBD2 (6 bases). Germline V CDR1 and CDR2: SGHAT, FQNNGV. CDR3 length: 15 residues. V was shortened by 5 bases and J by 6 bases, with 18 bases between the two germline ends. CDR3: CASSPGLPGPDTQYL. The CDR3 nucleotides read TGTGCCAGCAGCCCTGGACTACCGGGCCCGGATACGCAGTATTTA.

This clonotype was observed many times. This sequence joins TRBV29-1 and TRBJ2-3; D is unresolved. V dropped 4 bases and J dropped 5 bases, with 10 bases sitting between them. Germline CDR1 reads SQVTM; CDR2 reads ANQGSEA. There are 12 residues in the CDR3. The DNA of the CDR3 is TGCAGCGTTGTCCTAGGCGGAGATACGCAGTATTTT. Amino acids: CSVVLGGDTQYF.

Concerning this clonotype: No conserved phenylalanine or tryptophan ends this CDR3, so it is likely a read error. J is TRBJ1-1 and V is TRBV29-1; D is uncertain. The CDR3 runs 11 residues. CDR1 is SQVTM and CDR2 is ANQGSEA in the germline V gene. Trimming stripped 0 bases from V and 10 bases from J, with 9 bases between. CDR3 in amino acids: CSVEEAYRAFI. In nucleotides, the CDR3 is TGCAGCGTTGAAGAGGCCTACAGAGCTTTCATT.

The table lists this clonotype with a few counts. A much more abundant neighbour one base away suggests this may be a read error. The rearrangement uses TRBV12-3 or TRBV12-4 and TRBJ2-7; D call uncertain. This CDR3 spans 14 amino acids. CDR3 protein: CVSSLAANSYEQYF. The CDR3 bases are TGTGTCAGCAGTTTAGCAGCGAACTCCTACGAGCAGTACTTC.

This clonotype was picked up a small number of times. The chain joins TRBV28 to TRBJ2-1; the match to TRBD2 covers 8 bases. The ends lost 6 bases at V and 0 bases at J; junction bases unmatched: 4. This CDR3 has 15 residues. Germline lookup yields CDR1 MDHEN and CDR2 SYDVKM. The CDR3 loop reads CASRILAGSYNEQFF. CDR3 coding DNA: TGTGCCAGCAGGATCCTAGCGGGCTCCTACAATGAGCAGTTCTTC.

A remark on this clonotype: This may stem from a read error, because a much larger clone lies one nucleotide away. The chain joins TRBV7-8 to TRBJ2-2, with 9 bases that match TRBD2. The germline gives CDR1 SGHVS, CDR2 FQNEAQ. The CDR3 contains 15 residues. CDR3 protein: CASSSLAGEAGGLFF. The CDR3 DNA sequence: TGTGCCAGCTCATCTTTAGCGGGGGAGGCCGGGGGGCTGTTTTTT.

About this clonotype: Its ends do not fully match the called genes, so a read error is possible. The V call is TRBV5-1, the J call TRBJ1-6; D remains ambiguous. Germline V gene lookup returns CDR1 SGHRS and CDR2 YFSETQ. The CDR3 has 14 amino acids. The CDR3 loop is CASSRIAEDSPHHF. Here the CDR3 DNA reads TGTGCCAGCAGCAGAATTGCTGAGGATTCACCCCACCACTTT.

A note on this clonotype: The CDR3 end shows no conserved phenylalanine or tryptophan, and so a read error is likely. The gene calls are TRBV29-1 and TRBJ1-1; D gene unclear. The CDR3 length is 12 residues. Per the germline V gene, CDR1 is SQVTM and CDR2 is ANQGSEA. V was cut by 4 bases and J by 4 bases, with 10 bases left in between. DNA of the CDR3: TGCAGCGTTGTTCACGGGGTCACTGAAGCTTTCATT. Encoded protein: CSVVHGVTEAFI.